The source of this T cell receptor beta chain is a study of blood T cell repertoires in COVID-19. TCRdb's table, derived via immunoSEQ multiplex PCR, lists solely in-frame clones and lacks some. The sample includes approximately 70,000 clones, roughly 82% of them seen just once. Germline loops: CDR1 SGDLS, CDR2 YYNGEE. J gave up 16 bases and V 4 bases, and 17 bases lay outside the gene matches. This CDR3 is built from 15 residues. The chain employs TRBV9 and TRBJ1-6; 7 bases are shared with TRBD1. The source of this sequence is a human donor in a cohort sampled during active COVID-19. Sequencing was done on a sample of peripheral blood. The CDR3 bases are TGTGCCAGCAGCACAGGGGACGGCGATCTGAGCGATCTCCACTTT. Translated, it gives CASSTGDGDLSDLHF. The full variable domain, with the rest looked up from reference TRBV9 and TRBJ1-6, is DSGVTQTPKHLITATGQRVTLRCSPRSGDLSVYWYQQSLDQGLQFLIQYYNGEERAKGNILERFSAQQFPDLHSELNLSSLELGDSALYFCASSTGDGDLSDLHFGNGTRLTVT.